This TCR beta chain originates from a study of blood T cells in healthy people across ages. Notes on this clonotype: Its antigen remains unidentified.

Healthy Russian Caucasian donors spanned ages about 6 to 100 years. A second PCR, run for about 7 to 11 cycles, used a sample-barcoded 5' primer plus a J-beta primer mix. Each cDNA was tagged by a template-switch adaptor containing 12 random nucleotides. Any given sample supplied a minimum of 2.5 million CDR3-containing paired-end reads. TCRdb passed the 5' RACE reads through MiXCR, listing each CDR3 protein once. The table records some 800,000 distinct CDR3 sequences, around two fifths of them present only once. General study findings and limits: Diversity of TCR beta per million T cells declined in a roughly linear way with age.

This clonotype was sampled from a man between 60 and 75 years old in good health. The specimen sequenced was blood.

Here the CDR3 reads CAISHEGQANTEAFF. The CDR3 DNA reads TGTGCCATCAGTCACGAGGGACAGGCGAACACTGAAGCTTTCTTT. V is TRBV10-3 and J is TRBJ1-1; TRBD1 aligns across 8 bases. Germline V gives CDR1 ENHRY, CDR2 SYGVKD. This CDR3 comprises 15 residues. The J segment lost 1 base and the V segment lost 5 bases, leaving 6 bases of the junction unmatched.